This T cell receptor beta chain was profiled in a study of OX40 agonist ivuxolimab in advanced cancers. Measured with immunoSEQ multiplex PCR; TCRdb has only the in-frame clones, and not every one. The sample consists of 50,000 to 55,000 clones, approximately 92% of them appearing once. This CDR3 has 14 residues. The V gene's germline CDR1 is SQVTM and CDR2 ANQGSEA. V shed 6 bases and J shed 6 bases, with 19 bases lying between them. V is TRBV29-1 and J is TRBJ2-3; D may be TRBD1 or TRBD2 (6 bases each). Sequencing was performed on CD4+ or CD8+ T cells sorted from blood, taken in a trial of the OX40 agonist ivuxolimab. The receptor was derived from an adult with an advanced solid tumor such as melanoma, head and neck, liver or kidney cancer. CDR3 region: CSVGAGRGGDTQYF. The CDR3 DNA is TGCAGCGTCGGGGCGGGACGAGGGGGGGATACGCAGTATTTT.